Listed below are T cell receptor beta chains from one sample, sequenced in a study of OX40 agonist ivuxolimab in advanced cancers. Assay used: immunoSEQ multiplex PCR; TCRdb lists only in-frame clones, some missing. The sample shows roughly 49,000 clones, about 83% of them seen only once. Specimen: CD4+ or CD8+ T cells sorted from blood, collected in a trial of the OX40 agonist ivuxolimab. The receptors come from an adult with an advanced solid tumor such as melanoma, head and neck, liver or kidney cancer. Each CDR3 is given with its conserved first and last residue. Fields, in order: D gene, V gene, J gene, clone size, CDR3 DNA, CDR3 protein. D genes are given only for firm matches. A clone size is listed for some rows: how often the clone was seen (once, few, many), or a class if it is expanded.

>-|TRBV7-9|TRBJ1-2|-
TGTGCCAGCAGCCCACCTGGGGGGATGACTAACTATGGCTACACCTTC
CASSPPGGMTNYGYTF
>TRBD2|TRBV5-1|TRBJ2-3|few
TGCGCCAGCAGCTCTAGGACTAGCGGGGAGTTAGGGGATACGCAGTATTTT
CASSSRTSGELGDTQYF
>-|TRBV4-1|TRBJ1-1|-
TGCGCCAGCAGTTCTAGGGGGGGGATGAACACTGAAGCTTTCTTT
CASSSRGGMNTEAFF
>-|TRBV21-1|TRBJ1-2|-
TGTGCCAGCAGCAAAGAGGCTGACAGGGGCCATAGGGGCTACACCTTC
CASSKEADRGHRGYTF
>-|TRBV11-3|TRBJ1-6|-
TGTGCCAGCAGCTTAGGGTCGTCGGGGCCCCTCCACTTT
CASSLGSSGPLHF
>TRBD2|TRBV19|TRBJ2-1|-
TGTGCCAGTAGTATTATGGGCGGGGGGCCTCTCTACAATGAGCAGTTCTTC
CASSIMGGGPLYNEQFF
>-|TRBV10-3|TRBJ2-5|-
TGTGCCATCAGTGAGTCGAAGGGGTACCAAGAGACCCAGTACTTC
CAISESKGYQETQYF
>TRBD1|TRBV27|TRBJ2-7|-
TGTGCCAGCAGTCTCCTACCCTCCGGGACAGGGGGGCCTGGCGAGCAGTACTTC
CASSLLPSGTGGPGEQYF
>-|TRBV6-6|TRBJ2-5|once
TGTGCCAGCATGCCGGGGGTCGACTCTTCGGAGACCCAGTACTTC
CASMPGVDSSETQYF
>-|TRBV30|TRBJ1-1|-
TGTGCCTGGAGTGTAGGGACTGAGACTGAAGCTTTCTTT
CAWSVGTETEAFF
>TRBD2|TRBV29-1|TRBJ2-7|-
TGCAGCGTTGGCCTCCGCAGAGGACTAGCGGCCTACGAGCAGTACTTC
CSVGLRRGLAAYEQYF
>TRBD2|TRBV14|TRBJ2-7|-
TGTGCCAGCAGCCAAGCGGGAGGGGTTTTTGACGAGCAGTACTTC
CASSQAGGVFDEQYF
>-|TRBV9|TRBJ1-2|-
TGTGCCAGCAGCGTAGGCGGGGACTATGGCTACACCTTC
CASSVGGDYGYTF
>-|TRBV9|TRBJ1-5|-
TGTGCCAGCAGCGCCGGTCAGCCCAATCAGCCCCAGCATTTT
CASSAGQPNQPQHF
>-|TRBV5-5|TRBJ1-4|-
TGTGCCAGCAGCGTTGGGTCGGCTTGGCCAGAAAAACTGTTTTTT
CASSVGSAWPEKLFF
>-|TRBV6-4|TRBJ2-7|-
TGTGCCAGCAGTGCCACACACCCCGTCAGTGACGGCTCCCCCTACGAGCAGTACTTC
CASSATHPVSDGSPYEQYF
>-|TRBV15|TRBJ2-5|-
TGTGCCACCAGCAGAGAGTTGACGCTCGCGCTCCAAGAGACCCAGTACTTC
CATSRELTLALQETQYF
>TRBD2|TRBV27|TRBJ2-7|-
TGTGCCAGCAGTTTGGGGGGGGGTAACTACGAGCAGTACTTC
CASSLGGGNYEQYF
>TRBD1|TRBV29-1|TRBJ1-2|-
TGCAGCGTTGAGCGATGGGACAGGGGTCGATATGGCTACACCTTC
CSVERWDRGRYGYTF
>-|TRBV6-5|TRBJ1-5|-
TGTGCCAGCAGTTACTTTCCGCGGCCCCAGCATTTT
CASSYFPRPQHF
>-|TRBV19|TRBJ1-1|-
TGTGCCAGTCAATCCTCCTCCGGGGGCAACACTGAAGCTTTCTTT
CASQSSSGGNTEAFF
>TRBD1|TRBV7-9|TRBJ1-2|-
TGTGCCAGCAGCCAAGGACAGGGGGCCTACTATGGAGGCTACACCTTC
CASSQGQGAYYGGYTF
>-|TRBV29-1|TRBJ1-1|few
TGCAGCGTACGGAAGAACACTGAAGCTTTCTTT
CSVRKNTEAFF
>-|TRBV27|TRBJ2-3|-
TGTGCCAGCAGTTCCACAGATACGCAGTATTTT
CASSSTDTQYF
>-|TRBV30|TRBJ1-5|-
TGTGCCTGGAGTGTAGGAGGGGTCGGCAGGGTCTCAAATCAGCCCCAGCATTTT
CAWSVGGVGRVSNQPQHF
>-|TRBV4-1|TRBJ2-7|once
TGCGCCAGCAGCTTCCAACGGTCCCAAAATTACGAGCAGTACTTC
CASSFQRSQNYEQYF
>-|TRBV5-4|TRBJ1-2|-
TGTGCCAGCAGCCTCCTGGTCACTAACTATGGCTACACCTTC
CASSLLVTNYGYTF
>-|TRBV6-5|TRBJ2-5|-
TGTGCCAGCAGTAATTTAGAGACCCAGTACTTC
CASSNLETQYF
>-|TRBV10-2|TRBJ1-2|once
TGCGCCAGCAGTCTCGGACAAGGAAATGGCTACACCTTC
CASSLGQGNGYTF
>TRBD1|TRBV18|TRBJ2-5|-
TGTGCCAGCTCATTCCTACCCGGGACAGCCATACAAGAGACCCAGTACTTC
CASSFLPGTAIQETQYF
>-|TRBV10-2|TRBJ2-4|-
TGCGCCAGCAGTGAAATTACAGTAGTCAAAAACATTCAGTACTTC
CASSEITVVKNIQYF
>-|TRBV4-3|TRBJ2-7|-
TGCGCCAGCAGCCAAGACTCGGGGGTTAGAGGGGACGGCGCCTACGAGCAGTACTTC
CASSQDSGVRGDGAYEQYF
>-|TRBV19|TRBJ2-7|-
TGTGCCAGTAGTATAGGGACAGCGAACGAGCAGTACTTC
CASSIGTANEQYF
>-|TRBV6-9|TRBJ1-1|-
TGTGCCAGCAGTTATCCTCAGGGCCTCACAGGGAAAGTCACTGAAGCTTTCTTT
CASSYPQGLTGKVTEAFF
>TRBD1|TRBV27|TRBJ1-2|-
TGTGCCAGCAGCCCCCCCGCCACAGGGGCAGGAGGCTACACCTTC
CASSPPATGAGGYTF
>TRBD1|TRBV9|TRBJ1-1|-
TGTGCCAGCAGCGTAGGGGACAGCGGAAACACTGAAGCTTTCTTT
CASSVGDSGNTEAFF
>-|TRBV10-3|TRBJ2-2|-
TGTGCCATCAGTGAGACAGACAACGGGGAGCTGTTTTTT
CAISETDNGELFF
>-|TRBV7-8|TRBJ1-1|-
TGTGCCAGCAGCTTAGGAACAGGGATGGCTGAAGCTTTCTTT
CASSLGTGMAEAFF
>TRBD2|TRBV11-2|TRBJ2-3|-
TGTGCCAGCAGCTTTAGCGGGGGGGCCATGACAGATACGCAGTATTTT
CASSFSGGAMTDTQYF
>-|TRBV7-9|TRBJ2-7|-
TGTGCCAGCAGTCTAAACGACAACTCCTACGAGCAGTACTTC
CASSLNDNSYEQYF
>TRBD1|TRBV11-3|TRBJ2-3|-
TGTGCCAGCAGCTTATACCAGGACAGGGTAACAGATACGCAGTATTTT
CASSLYQDRVTDTQYF
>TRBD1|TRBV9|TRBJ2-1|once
TGTGCCAGCAGCGGTTTCGGGACAGGGGGCGTCAATGAGCAGTTCTTC
CASSGFGTGGVNEQFF
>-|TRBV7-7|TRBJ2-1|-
TGTGCCAGCAGCTTAGGTCGCGCTTATGAGCAGTTCTTC
CASSLGRAYEQFF
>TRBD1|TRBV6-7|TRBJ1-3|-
TGTGCCAGCAGCACAGGGGGTGGAAACACCATATATTTT
CASSTGGGNTIYF
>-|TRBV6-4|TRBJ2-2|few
TGTGCCAGCAGTGATGATGAGAGCGGGGAGCTGTTTTTT
CASSDDESGELFF
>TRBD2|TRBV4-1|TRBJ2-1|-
TGCGCCAGCAGCCAATTAACTAGCGGGTGGAACAATGAGCAGTTCTTC
CASSQLTSGWNNEQFF
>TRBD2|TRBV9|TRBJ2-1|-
TGTGCCAGCAGCGTAGTGGGGACTAGCGGGGCTGAGCAGTTCTTC
CASSVVGTSGAEQFF
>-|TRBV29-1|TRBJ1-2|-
TGCAGCGTTGATCGGGGGAACTATGGCTACACCTTC
CSVDRGNYGYTF
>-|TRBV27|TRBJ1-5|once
TGTGCCAGCAGTTTTTTAACCGGGTCCCGCAATCAGCCCCAGCATTTT
CASSFLTGSRNQPQHF
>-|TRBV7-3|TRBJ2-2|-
TGTGCCAGCAGCTTAATGGGGGACACCAACACCGGGGAGCTGTTTTTT
CASSLMGDTNTGELFF
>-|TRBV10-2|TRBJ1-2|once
TGCGCCAGCAGTGAGTTAAGGTGGCCGACGGATGGCTACACCTTC
CASSELRWPTDGYTF
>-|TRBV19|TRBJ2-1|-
TGTGCCAGTAGTATAACAACTACTTCAGAGCAGTTCTTC
CASSITTTSEQFF
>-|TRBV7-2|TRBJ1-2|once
TGTGCCAGCAGCTTAGCGGGGGACGACGGACCCTCTAACTATGGCTACACCTTC
CASSLAGDDGPSNYGYTF
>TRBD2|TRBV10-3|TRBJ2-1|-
TGTGCCATCAGCCTGGGACTAGCGTACAATGAGCAGTTCTTC
CAISLGLAYNEQFF
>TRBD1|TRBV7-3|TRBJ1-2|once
TGTGCCAGCAGCCCAAACCCGGGGACAGTATATGGCTACACCTTC
CASSPNPGTVYGYTF